Presented here are 7 T cell receptor beta chains from one specimen sequenced in a study of Ad26.COV2.S vaccination and SARS-CoV-2 variants. The assay was immunoSEQ multiplex PCR, and TCRdb's table has in-frame clones only and misses some. Among around 300,000 clones, around 90% were seen once, and the ten largest hold 6.4%. Treatment given: over 15 received Ad26.COV2.S at low or high dose, single or two shots; about five received placebo; per-sample allocation not given. Repertoires come from day 63 after the first vaccine or placebo injection. Sequencing used peripheral blood, obtained in a trial of Ad26.COV2.S vaccine versus placebo. The source of these receptors is a person between 18 and 65 years old who received the Ad26.COV2.S COVID-19 vaccine or a placebo.

This clone was seen a handful of times. The V gene is TRBV4-3, the J gene TRBJ1-4; D might be TRBD1 (5 bases). Trimming stripped 2 bases from V and 5 bases from J, with 9 bases between. Per germline, CDR1 LGHNA and CDR2 YSLEER. The CDR3 runs to 14 residues. The CDR3 spells CASSQNGGNEKLFF. CDR3 nucleotide sequence: TGCGCCAGCAGCCAAAACGGGGGGAATGAAAAACTGTTTTTT.

CDR3 amino acids: CASSLPGAEQYF. The CDR3 DNA reads as TGTGCCAGCAGCTTACCGGGGGCAGAGCAGTACTTC. The gene calls are TRBV7-9 and TRBJ2-7; D is possibly TRBD1 or TRBD2 (6 bases each). Germline V gene lookup returns CDR1 SEHNR and CDR2 FQNEAQ (reference sequence). Trimming left V 2 bases short and J 7 bases short, with 9 bases between. The CDR3 runs to 12 residues.

The genes are TRBV7-3 and TRBJ1-5; 8 bases map to TRBD1. The CDR3 runs to 15 residues. J lost 3 bases, V lost 5 bases, and 6 bases had no gene match. Germline V gene data show CDR1 as SGHTA and CDR2 as FQGTGA. The CDR3 coding sequence is TGTGCCAGCAGCCAAGCAGGGGGCACCAATCAGCCCCAGCATTTT. Protein product: CASSQAGGTNQPQHF.

The chain uses TRBV3-1 (or the pseudogene TRBV3-2) and TRBJ1-5; no clear D gene. CDR1 and CDR2 (germline): LGHDT, YNNKEL (reference sequence). Trimming removed 2 bases at V and 6 bases at J, with 8 bases between. The CDR3 sequence is 13 residues long. In DNA, the CDR3 is TGTGCCAGCAGCCAACGGGGAGGTCAGCCCCAGCATTTT. The encoded protein is CASSQRGGQPQHF.

The rearrangement links TRBV7-3 to TRBJ2-2; D not certain. Germline assignment: CDR1 SGHTA and CDR2 FQGTGA. CDR3 length equals 17 residues. Trimming took off 2 bases at V and 1 base at J, with 14 bases between the two ends. This CDR3 is CASSLSEISRNTGELFF. Here the CDR3 DNA reads TGTGCCAGCAGCTTATCAGAGATCTCAAGGAACACCGGGGAGCTGTTTTTT.

The genes are TRBV5-6 and TRBJ2-1, with 7 nucleotides matching TRBD2. Germline loops: CDR1 SGHDT, CDR2 YYEEEE. The CDR3 contains 12 residues. J gave up 16 bases and V 4 bases, and 11 bases lay outside the gene matches. The CDR3 DNA sequence: TGTGCCAGCAGCCGGGACGGAGGACTAGGATTCTTC. Translation: CASSRDGGLGFF. Supplemented by reference TRBV5-6 and TRBJ2-1, the full variable domain reads DAGVTQSPTHLIKTRGQQVTLRCSPKSGHDTVSWYQQALGQGPQFIFQYYEEEERQRGNFPDRFSGHQFPNYSSELNVNALLLGDSALYLCASSRDGGLGFFGPGTRLTVL.

The V call is TRBV6-6, the J call TRBJ2-1, with 11 bases fitting TRBD2. Germline V gene data show CDR1 as MNHNY and CDR2 as SVGAGI (reference sequence). This CDR3 is 15 amino acids long. J gave up 5 bases and V 8 bases, and 8 bases lay outside the gene matches. The CDR3 protein is CASVLSGRDNNEQFF. The CDR3 region has the DNA TGTGCCAGCGTCCTTAGCGGGAGGGACAACAATGAGCAGTTCTTC.